A single sample gave rise to the 29 T cell receptor beta chains below, sequenced in a study of blood T cell repertoires in COVID-19. The table came from immunoSEQ multiplex PCR; TCRdb's copy has only in-frame clones and leaves some out. The repertoire has over 95,000 clones, more than 75% of them found once; the top ten carry roughly 8.1%. The sequencing input was peripheral blood. Every receptor here comes from a woman aged 40-49 years with acute or convalescent COVID-19.

The rearrangement links TRBV10-3 to TRBJ2-3; D is unresolved. The CDR3 runs to 13 residues. The germline CDR1 and CDR2 sequences are ENHRY and SYGVKD. The germline V and J ends were trimmed by 5 bases and 1 base, with 7 bases remaining between them. The CDR3 protein is CAISPVGTDTQYF. The CDR3 DNA reads TGTGCCATCAGTCCTGTTGGCACAGATACGCAGTATTTT.

This rearrangement joins TRBV9 to TRBJ1-3, with D maybe TRBD1 (5 bases). Germline CDR1 reads SGDLS; CDR2 reads YYNGEE. This CDR3 has 14 amino acids. V was trimmed by 4 bases and J by 1 base, leaving 9 bases between them. CDR3 nucleotide sequence: TGTGCCAGCAGCCCCGACAGTTCTGGAAACACCATATATTTT. Translation: CASSPDSSGNTIYF.

This clone is a singleton in its sample. This chain uses TRBV20-1 with TRBJ2-1; D possibly corresponds to TRBD1 (6 bases). CDR3 size: 14 residues. Trimming stripped 3 bases from V and 4 bases from J, with 13 bases between. Germline V gene data show CDR1 as DFQATT and CDR2 as SNEGSKA (reference sequence). In DNA form, the CDR3 reads TGCAGTGCTAGTCGGGCGACAGGATACAATGAGCAGTTCTTC. Translation gives CSASRATGYNEQFF.

The J gene is TRBJ1-5, the V gene TRBV18, with 8 bases identical to TRBD1. The V gene's germline CDR1 is KGHSH and CDR2 LQKENI. Losses at the gene ends were 5 bases for V and 8 bases for J; bases not matched to a gene: 11. The CDR3 has 15 residues. CDR3 region: CASSAGTGYLEPQHF. CDR3 nucleotides: TGTGCCAGCTCAGCCGGGACAGGTTACCTGGAGCCCCAGCATTTT.

The chain couples TRBV6-1 to TRBJ1-1; possible D gene TRBD1, 5 bases. Trimming stripped 2 bases from V and 11 bases from J, with 18 bases between. Germline values: CDR1 MNHNS, CDR2 SASEGT. CDR3 length: 14 residues. The CDR3 nucleotides are TGTGCCAGCAGTGAACATCAGGGTATAGGTTCCGCTTTCTTT. Residues: CASSEHQGIGSAFF.

This chain uses TRBV19 with TRBJ1-5; D ambiguous. Deletions cut 2 bases from V and 3 bases from J, with 5 bases between. The CDR3 sequence is 13 residues long. CDR1 and CDR2 from the germline V gene are LNHDA and SQIVND (reference sequence). CDR3 in amino acids: CASSIQDNQPQHF. CDR3 DNA: TGTGCCAGTAGTATACAGGACAATCAGCCCCAGCATTTT. The full variable domain, in which reference TRBV19 and TRBJ1-5 provide the parts outside the CDR3, is DGGITQSPKYLFRKEGQNVTLSCEQNLNHDAMYWYRQDPGQGLRLIYYSQIVNDFQKGDIAEGYSVSREKKESFPLTVTSAQKNPTAFYLCASSIQDNQPQHFGDGTRLSIL.

The chain joins TRBV27 to TRBJ2-7, with D possibly TRBD2 on 7 matching bases. The length of the CDR3 is 16 residues. Germline assignment: CDR1 MNHEY and CDR2 SMNVEV (reference sequence). Trimming took off 6 bases at V and 2 bases at J, with 20 bases between the two ends. CDR3 nucleotides: TGTGCCAGCAGCCTACGGGGGGCGAAATGGGCCTACGAGCAGTACTTC. It yields the protein CASSLRGAKWAYEQYF.

The chain links TRBV6-2 or TRBV6-3 to TRBJ2-7; TRBD2 might be the D (6 bases). The CDR3 covers 16 residues. Looked up from germline, CDR1 is MNHEY and CDR2 is SVGEGT. Trimming left V 5 bases short and J 0 bases short, with 17 bases between. The CDR3 coding sequence is TGTGCCAGCAGTCGCCCCCACCCCGGGGGCTCCTACGAGCAGTACTTC. It yields the protein CASSRPHPGGSYEQYF.

To note about this clone: One junction end does not reproduce the germline sequence, and a read error may be involved. The V gene is TRBV9, the J gene TRBJ2-1, with D perhaps TRBD1 (6 bases). This CDR3 region has 16 residues. Germline V gene lookup returns CDR1 SGDLS and CDR2 YYNGEE. Here the CDR3 reads CASSVAMGASNNEQFF. CDR3 in DNA: TGTGCCAGCAGCGTAGCCATGGGGGCCTCCAACAATGAGCAGTTCTTC.

The rearrangement links TRBV5-1 to TRBJ2-1; weak D call: TRBD1 (6 bases). Germline V lookup: CDR1 SGHRS, CDR2 YFSETQ. The CDR3 is 14 residues long. The V gene lost 0 bases and the J gene lost 8 bases, with 12 bases spanning the gap. The CDR3 is CASSLEGTPYEQFF. The DNA for the CDR3 is TGCGCCAGCAGCTTGGAGGGGACACCCTATGAGCAGTTCTTC.

This clone was seen only once. The chain couples TRBV19 to TRBJ2-4; 10 bases map to TRBD1. The V gene's germline CDR1 is LNHDA and CDR2 SQIVND (reference sequence). The trim removed 4 bases at V and 1 base at J, leaving 7 bases unmatched. The CDR3 length is 17 residues. The CDR3 DNA reads TGTGCCAGTAGTACCATACGACAGGGGGCGGCCAAAAACATTCAGTACTTC. Its translation is CASSTIRQGAAKNIQYF.

The V and J genes are TRBV27 and TRBJ1-2; 9 bases align to TRBD1. Per germline, CDR1 MNHEY and CDR2 SMNVEV (reference sequence). CDR3 size: 14 residues. The junction had 4 bases not matched to a gene; V was cut back by 3 bases and J by 5 bases. This chain's CDR3 is CASSLGQGLYGYTF. Here the CDR3 DNA reads TGTGCCAGCAGTTTGGGACAGGGATTATATGGCTACACCTTC.

This rearrangement joins TRBV19 to TRBJ2-2, with a weak D call TRBD2 (6 bases). The CDR3 totals 16 residues. From germline, CDR1 is LNHDA and CDR2 SQIVND (reference sequence). V gave up 3 bases and J gave up 5 bases, with 16 bases separating them. CDR3 coding DNA: TGTGCCAGTAGTATCTTTGCGGGGAGAGTGACCGGGGAGCTGTTTTTT. It translates to CASSIFAGRVTGELFF.

In the case of this clone: A much larger clone lies one base from this, so it may be a read error. Additional DNA sequences in this sample encode the identical CDR3. V gene TRBV6-1 combines with J gene TRBJ1-1; maybe TRBD1 (6 bases). CDR1 MNHNS and CDR2 SASEGT come from the germline V gene. The CDR3 contains 13 residues. V was trimmed by 1 base and J by 4 bases, leaving 7 bases between them. The DNA of the CDR3 is TGTGCCAGCAGTGAAGTCAGGGGCACTGAAGCTTTCTTT. Its translation: CASSEVRGTEAFF.

The chain carries TRBV10-2 and TRBJ2-3; 10 nucleotides line up with TRBD2. The CDR3 has 14 amino acids. V lost 9 bases to trimming and J lost 2 bases; unmatched junction nucleotides: 5. CDR1 and CDR2 from the germline V gene are WSHSY and SAAADI. CDR3 sequence: CARRSGRVTDTQYF. The CDR3 bases are TGCGCCAGAAGGAGCGGGAGGGTCACAGATACGCAGTATTTT.

The chain couples TRBV3-1 (or the pseudogene TRBV3-2) to TRBJ2-5; maybe TRBD1 (6 bases). Germline CDR1 LGHDT, CDR2 YNNKEL (reference sequence). V lost 2 bases and J lost 5, with 18 bases in between. The length of the CDR3 is 16 residues. The CDR3 DNA reads TGTGCCAGCAGCCAAAGTCGGCCAGGGGCAAGGGAGACCCAGTACTTC. As protein: CASSQSRPGARETQYF.

This sequence joins TRBV2 and TRBJ2-3; 7 positions match TRBD1. Trimming took 11 bases from V and 3 from J; bases not matched to a gene: 11. The germline CDR1 and CDR2 sequences are SNHLY and FYNNEI. This CDR3 comprises 14 residues. In nucleotides, the CDR3 is TGTGCCTCGAAAGGGGACAGAATAACAGATACGCAGTATTTT. Protein: CASKGDRITDTQYF.

This clone is a singleton in its sample. CDR3: CASSLVASSYNEQFF. DNA of the CDR3: TGTGCCAGCAGCTTGGTTGCGAGCTCCTACAATGAGCAGTTCTTC. V usage is TRBV5-5 and J usage is TRBJ2-1; the D is unclear. V shed 0 bases and J shed 0 bases, with 7 bases lying between them. The CDR3 has 15 residues. CDR1 is SGHKS and CDR2 is YYEKEE in the germline V gene (reference sequence).

The chain combines TRBV6-5 with TRBJ1-4; no reliable D call. From germline, CDR1 is MNHEY and CDR2 SVGAGI. The CDR3 runs to 13 residues. Trimming left V 0 bases short and J 10 bases short, with 9 bases between. The CDR3 reads CASSYSSRGKLFF. The CDR3 bases are TGTGCCAGCAGTTACTCGAGCCGGGGAAAACTGTTTTTT.

The rearrangement joins TRBV6-5 to TRBJ1-4; no firm D call. This CDR3 is built from 15 residues. V shed 5 bases and J shed 0 bases, with 10 bases lying between them. Germline values: CDR1 MNHEY, CDR2 SVGAGI. The CDR3 here is CASSRIRATNEKLFF. The CDR3 bases are TGTGCCAGCAGTCGGATTCGGGCAACTAATGAAAAACTGTTTTTT.

The V gene is TRBV6-6, the J gene TRBJ2-3, with TRBD2 matching over 8 bases. Losses at the gene ends were 2 bases for V and 2 bases for J; bases not matched to a gene: 6. The germline gives CDR1 MNHNY, CDR2 SVGAGI (reference sequence). CDR3 length: 16 residues. CDR3 loop: CASSYGAGDSTDTQYF. The CDR3 DNA follows: TGTGCCAGCAGTTACGGAGCGGGGGACTCCACAGATACGCAGTATTTT.

This clone was recorded only once. CDR3 loop: CAWGSGAGDEKLFF. The CDR3, as DNA: TGTGCCTGGGGTTCGGGCGCAGGGGATGAAAAACTGTTTTTT. The rearrangement links TRBV30 to TRBJ1-4, with D possibly TRBD1 on 6 matching bases. This CDR3 has 14 residues. Germline V gives CDR1 GTSNPN, CDR2 SVGIG (reference sequence). The V gene lost 5 bases and the J gene lost 6 bases, with 16 bases spanning the gap.

V gene TRBV25-1 combines with J gene TRBJ2-7; TRBD2 matches 10 bases. The ends lost 5 bases at V and 2 bases at J; junction bases unmatched: 3. Germline assignment: CDR1 MGHDK and CDR2 SYGVNS. This CDR3 spans 14 amino acids. CDR3 sequence reads: CASSFGLAAYEQYF. The CDR3 DNA reads TGTGCCAGCAGTTTCGGACTAGCGGCCTACGAGCAGTACTTC.

The chain recombines TRBV11-2 with TRBJ2-4; 9 bases match TRBD2. Per the germline V gene, CDR1 is SGHAT and CDR2 is FQNNGV. This CDR3 spans 15 amino acids. Trimming took 3 bases from V and 4 from J; bases not matched to a gene: 4. The CDR3 DNA follows: TGTGCCAGCAGCTTTAGCGGGGGCCCTAAAAACATTCAGTACTTC. Translated, it gives CASSFSGGPKNIQYF.

To note about this clone: Additional DNA sequences in this sample encode the identical CDR3. CDR3 sequence: CASSYLPGQGTGELFF. Here the CDR3 DNA reads TGTGCCAGCAGTTACCTACCGGGACAGGGCACCGGGGAGCTGTTTTTT. This chain connects TRBV6-5 to TRBJ2-2; TRBD1 matches 9 bases. The V segment lost 2 bases and the J segment 4 bases; nucleotides outside the gene matches: 5. This CDR3 region has 16 residues. The germline V gene has CDR1 MNHEY and CDR2 SVGAGI.

The chain joins TRBV3-1 (or the pseudogene TRBV3-2) to TRBJ1-2, with 9 bases matching TRBD1. The V gene's germline CDR1 is LGHDT and CDR2 YNNKEL (reference sequence). The length of the CDR3 is 16 residues. V dropped 5 bases and J dropped 6; count of bases not matched to a gene: 13. The CDR3: CASSSRTGDRLHGYTF. The DNA for the CDR3 is TGTGCCAGCAGCTCCCGGACAGGGGATAGACTCCATGGCTACACCTTC.

The chain couples TRBV25-1 to TRBJ2-7; unclear D gene. CDR1 and CDR2 (germline): MGHDK, SYGVNS. The V and J ends lost 4 bases and 6 bases respectively, with 19 bases between them. This CDR3 contains 15 residues. CDR3 loop: CASSAPSGLSSEQYF. CDR3 sequence (DNA): TGTGCCAGCAGTGCCCCCAGTGGGCTGTCGAGCGAGCAGTACTTC.

The J gene is TRBJ2-7, the V gene TRBV6-1, with 8 bases fitting TRBD1. The CDR3 consists of 15 residues. The trim removed 3 bases at V and 2 bases at J, leaving 6 bases unmatched. CDR1 and CDR2 (germline): MNHNS, SASEGT. CDR3 nucleotides: TGTGCCAGCAGTGAGGGTGGCAGGGGGCCCTACGAGCAGTACTTC. This codes for CASSEGGRGPYEQYF.

The chain is built from TRBV3-1 (or the pseudogene TRBV3-2) and TRBJ2-7; weak D call: TRBD2 (6 bases). The CDR3 has 16 amino acids. The V end lost 2 bases, the J end lost 5 bases, and 19 bases lay between the germline ends. Germline CDR1 and CDR2: LGHDT and YNNKEL (reference sequence). The chain's CDR3 is CASSQTGMGRINEQYF. CDR3 sequence (DNA): TGTGCCAGCAGCCAAACTGGAATGGGGAGGATTAACGAGCAGTACTTC.